This T cell receptor (beta chain) was observed in a study of T cell responses to AZD1222 COVID-19 vaccine. Findings of the study overall: Spike was spanned by vaccine-associated CD4 TCRs, which were dominant at 160-218 and 743-854. A mostly white British donor set with more females was recruited, and clonal diversity was possibly underestimated. Reportedly, nearly half of unique spike TCRs recognized epitopes outside B.1.351/B.1.1.7 mutations.

As concerns this clone: The antigen is unknown.

The germline V gene has CDR1 LNHDA and CDR2 SQIVND (reference sequence). The CDR3 is made up of 16 amino acids. Deletions cut 3 bases from V and 2 bases from J, with 16 bases between. The data were produced by immunoSEQ multiplex PCR, yet TCRdb's version contains in-frame clones alone and is incomplete. The repertoire holds about 48,000 clones, with 89% as singletons. Timing groups of about 4 and about 12 weeks for second doses were pooled. The material sequenced was peripheral blood, taken 28 days after the second AZD1222 dose. The clonotype was recovered from an adult who received the AZD1222 COVID-19 vaccine. The chain combines TRBV19 with TRBJ1-2; D is perhaps TRBD1 (6 bases). The CDR3 is CASSIGGRFFNYGYTF. CDR3 DNA sequence: TGTGCCAGTAGTATCGGGGGCAGATTCTTCAACTATGGCTACACCTTC.